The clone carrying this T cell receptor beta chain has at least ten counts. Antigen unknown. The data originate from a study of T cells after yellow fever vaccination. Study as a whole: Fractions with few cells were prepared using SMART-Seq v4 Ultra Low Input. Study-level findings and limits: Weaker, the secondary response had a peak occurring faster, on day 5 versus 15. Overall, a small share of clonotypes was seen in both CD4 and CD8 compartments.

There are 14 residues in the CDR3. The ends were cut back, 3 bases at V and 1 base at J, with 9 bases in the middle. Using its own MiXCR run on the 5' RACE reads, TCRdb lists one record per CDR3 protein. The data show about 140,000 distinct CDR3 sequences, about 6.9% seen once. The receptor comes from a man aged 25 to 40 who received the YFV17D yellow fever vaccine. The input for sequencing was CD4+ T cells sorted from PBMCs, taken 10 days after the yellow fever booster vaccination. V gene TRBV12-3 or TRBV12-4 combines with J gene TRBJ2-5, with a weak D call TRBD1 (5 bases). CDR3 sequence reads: CASSFRQIQETQYF. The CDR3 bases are TGTGCCAGCAGTTTCAGACAGATCCAAGAGACCCAGTACTTC.